This T cell receptor beta chain was sequenced in a study of T cells after yellow fever vaccination. Study details: SMART-Seq v4 Ultra Low Input prepared the low-cell-number fractions. Study results and caveats: By day 5 rather than day 15, the secondary response had peaked, though it was weaker. Reappearance after the booster was seen for most primary-vaccination clones, at roughly 96% CD4 and about 90% CD8.

The J segment lost 3 bases and the V segment lost 4 bases, leaving 8 bases of the junction unmatched. CDR3 length: 16 residues. Per germline, CDR1 SEHNR and CDR2 FQNEAQ (reference sequence). In making TCR cDNA, 5'RACE template switching added a universal primer site and UMIs to it. TCRdb analysed the 5' RACE reads with MiXCR anew, one entry per CDR3 protein. The sample yields 250,000 or so distinct CDR3 sequences, 5.5% to 8.5% seen once. Comments on this clonotype: The target antigen is unknown.

The starting material was CD4+ T cells sorted from PBMCs, obtained on the day of the yellow fever booster vaccination. This clonotype was sampled from a man between 25 and 39 years old who received the YFV17D yellow fever vaccine. The chain employs TRBV7-9 and TRBJ2-1; 8 bases line up with TRBD2. The CDR3 nucleotides are TGTGCCAGCAGCTCTATCAGCCTAGCGGGCTACAATGAGCAGTTCTTC. It yields the protein CASSSISLAGYNEQFF. Complete variable domain (other parts from reference TRBV7-9 and TRBJ2-1): DTGVSQNPRHKITKRGQNVTFRCDPISEHNRLYWYRQTLGQGPEFLTYFQNEAQLEKSRLLSDRFSAERPKGSFSTLEIQRTEQGDSAMYLCASSSISLAGYNEQFFGPGTRLTVL.